This T cell receptor (beta chain) was sequenced for a study of OX40 agonist ivuxolimab in advanced cancers. Looking at the study overall: Each dose-escalation patient presented with hepatocellular carcinoma, melanoma, renal cell or head and neck cancer. Patients achieving partial responses numbered three: one hepatocellular carcinoma case and two cutaneous melanoma cases.

This clone has a handful of counts. The investigators sampled blood at baseline, at cycle 4 day 1, and at cycle 7 day 1. This CDR3 has 15 amino acids. The V end was cut by 2 bases, the J end by 0 bases, with 8 bases between. Per the germline V gene, CDR1 is PRHDT and CDR2 is FYEKMQ (reference sequence). Data came from immunoSEQ multiplex PCR; TCRdb stores just in-frame clones and leaves some out. The sample has over 50,000 clones, 92% seen once. This sample comprised CD4+ or CD8+ T cells sorted from blood, obtained in a trial of the OX40 agonist ivuxolimab. The sequence was obtained from an adult with an advanced solid tumor such as melanoma, head and neck, liver or kidney cancer. The J gene is TRBJ1-3, the V gene TRBV13; D remains ambiguous. The CDR3 sequence: CASSLNRYSGNTIYF. The CDR3, as DNA: TGTGCCAGCAGCTTAAACCGTTACTCTGGAAACACCATATATTTT.